This TCR beta chain was sequenced for a study of shared clonotypes between healthy human individuals. The germline V gene has CDR1 LNHDA and CDR2 SQIVND (reference sequence). The CDR3 spans 12 residues. Trimming removed 1 base from V and 4 bases from J, with 4 bases in between. It was across several immunoSEQ plates that each subset's genomic DNA was evenly split. Data came from immunoSEQ multiplex PCR; TCRdb stores just in-frame clones and leaves some out. The repertoire includes about half a million clones, over 75% of them detected once, and about 13% sits in the top ten. There were no recent acute infections or vaccinations among the donors, who were healthy HIV-negative adults.

The sequence came from a woman aged 40 to 55 in good health. Some clones in this sample may be carry-over from other donors' samples. J is TRBJ1-2 and V is TRBV19, with D uncertain. Sequenced input: PBMCs. In DNA, the CDR3 is TGTGCCAGTAGTATAGCAGGCTATGGCTACACCTTC. It codes for CASSIAGYGYTF.